This TCR beta chain came from a study of blood T cell repertoires in COVID-19. Sequencing was performed with immunoSEQ multiplex PCR; in TCRdb, only in-frame clones are kept and a portion is missing. The sample has over 200,000 clones, 90% seen once. Germline V gives CDR1 SEHNR, CDR2 FQNEAQ (reference sequence). The V gene lost 8 bases and the J gene lost 0 bases, with 8 bases spanning the gap. The CDR3 runs to 13 residues. V is TRBV7-9 and J is TRBJ1-3, with TRBD1 as a possible D gene (5 bases). The receptor was derived from a man aged 25-45 years who had been exposed to COVID-19. Sequencing was performed on PBMCs or T cells enriched from blood (not recorded which). This chain's CDR3 is CASDRGSGNTIYF. Written as DNA, the CDR3 is TGTGCCAGCGATAGGGGCTCTGGAAACACCATATATTTT.